This T cell receptor (beta chain) came from a study of blood T cell repertoires in COVID-19. Looking at the study overall: Acute and convalescent COVID-19 specimens originated in the United States, Italy and Spain. Sources were T cells, B-cell-depleted T cells, or PBMCs; the material itself was cDNA or gDNA.

V was clipped by 7 bases and J by 4 bases; unmatched bases: 2. The CDR3 sequence is 12 residues long. The germline CDR1 and CDR2 sequences are MGHDK and SYGVNS. The method was immunoSEQ multiplex PCR; TCRdb's version includes in-frame clones alone and lacks a portion of them. Of about 120,000 clones in the sample, about four fifths are singletons; the top ten hold roughly 2.1%. The sequence derives from a man aged 65 to 85 with acute or convalescent COVID-19. The chain employs TRBV25-1 and TRBJ1-2, with 8 bases fitting TRBD1. Source material: peripheral blood. DNA for the CDR3: TGTGCCAGCAAAGACAGGGGCTATGGCTACACCTTC. Its translation: CASKDRGYGYTF.